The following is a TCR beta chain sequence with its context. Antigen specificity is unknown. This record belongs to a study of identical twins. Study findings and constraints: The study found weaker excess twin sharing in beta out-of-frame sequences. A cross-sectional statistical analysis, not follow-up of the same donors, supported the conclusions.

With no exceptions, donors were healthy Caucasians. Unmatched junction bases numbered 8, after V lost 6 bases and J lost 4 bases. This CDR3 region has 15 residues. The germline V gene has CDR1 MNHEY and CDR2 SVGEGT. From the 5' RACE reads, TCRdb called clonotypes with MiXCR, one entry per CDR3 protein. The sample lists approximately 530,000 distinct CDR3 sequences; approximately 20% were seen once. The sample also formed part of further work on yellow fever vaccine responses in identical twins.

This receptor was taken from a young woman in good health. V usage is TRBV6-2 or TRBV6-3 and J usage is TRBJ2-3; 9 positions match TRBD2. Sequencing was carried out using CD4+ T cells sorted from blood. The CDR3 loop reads CASRPSGAVSDTQYF. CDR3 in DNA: TGTGCCAGCAGACCTAGCGGGGCGGTTTCAGATACGCAGTATTTT.